These T cell receptor beta chains were read from a single sample in a study of CD8 T cells in ankylosing spondylitis. Each CDR3 protein gets one entry after TCRdb re-called the 5' RACE reads with MiXCR. Seen here are roughly 470,000 distinct CDR3 sequences, 26% observed once, and the top ten hold about 0.9%. The sequencing sample was made of blood, either unsorted or a sorted T cell fraction (not recorded which). These receptors were collected from a male donor with ankylosing spondylitis. CDR3s include the opening cysteine and the closing phenylalanine or tryptophan. The D gene is left open where the match is weak. Not all rows give a size; the values are once, few, many and, for expanded clones, a class.

abundance: many
d_gene: NA
j_gene: TRBJ2-1
v_gene: TRBV12-3/TRBV12-4
len: 16
CDR3nt: TGTGCCAGCAGTCTAATGACAGGACGAAACTACAATGAGCAGTTCTTC
CDR3aa: CASSLMTGRNYNEQFF

abundance: NA
d_gene: TRBD1
j_gene: TRBJ2-7
v_gene: TRBV18
len: 15
CDR3nt: TGTGCCAGCTCAAGGGACAGGGGGTCCTCCTACGAGCAGTACTTC
CDR3aa: CASSRDRGSSYEQYF

abundance: few
d_gene: NA
j_gene: TRBJ2-1
v_gene: TRBV18
len: 15
CDR3nt: TGTGCCAGCCTCCCTCCGAACGCGGCGGGGAATGAGCAGTTCTTC
CDR3aa: CASLPPNAAGNEQFF

abundance: few
d_gene: NA
j_gene: TRBJ2-3
v_gene: TRBV9
len: 14
CDR3nt: TGTGCCAGCAGCGTAGTAGCGGGCACAGATACGCAGTATTTT
CDR3aa: CASSVVAGTDTQYF

abundance: few
d_gene: NA
j_gene: TRBJ2-1
v_gene: TRBV11-1
len: 12
CDR3nt: TGTGCCATACACCCTATCATCGGTGAGCAGTTCTTC
CDR3aa: CAIHPIIGEQFF

abundance: once
d_gene: NA
j_gene: TRBJ2-3
v_gene: TRBV7-2
len: 13
CDR3nt: TGTGCCAGCAGCTCCCGACAGATAGATACGCAGTATTTT
CDR3aa: CASSSRQIDTQYF

abundance: NA
d_gene: TRBD2
j_gene: TRBJ2-2
v_gene: TRBV14
len: 14
CDR3nt: TGTGCCAGCAGCCTCCTTCGGGAGGCCGGGGAGCTGTTTTTT
CDR3aa: CASSLLREAGELFF

abundance: NA
d_gene: TRBD1
j_gene: TRBJ1-2
v_gene: TRBV5-1
len: 14
CDR3nt: TGCGCCAGCAGCTTCGCCGGGACAGGGGACGGCTACACCTTC
CDR3aa: CASSFAGTGDGYTF

abundance: NA
d_gene: NA
j_gene: TRBJ1-2
v_gene: TRBV5-1
len: 13
CDR3nt: TGCGCCAGCAGCTTAGAAGGGGCTTATGGCTACACCTTC
CDR3aa: CASSLEGAYGYTF

abundance: few
d_gene: NA
j_gene: TRBJ1-1
v_gene: TRBV5-1
len: 14
CDR3nt: TGCGCCAGCAGCTTGGGGGTCAAAGACACTGAAGCTTTCTTT
CDR3aa: CASSLGVKDTEAFF

abundance: NA
d_gene: NA
j_gene: TRBJ1-1
v_gene: TRBV5-1
len: 14
CDR3nt: TGCGCCAGCAGCCCTGTTCAGGGAGGGACTGAAGCTTTCTTT
CDR3aa: CASSPVQGGTEAFF

abundance: few
d_gene: NA
j_gene: TRBJ2-1
v_gene: TRBV7-2
len: 14
CDR3nt: TGTGCCAGCAAGAGGGTTCTGGGTGGCAATGAGCAGTTCTTC
CDR3aa: CASKRVLGGNEQFF

abundance: NA
d_gene: NA
j_gene: TRBJ1-5
v_gene: TRBV20-1
len: 16
CDR3nt: TGCAGTGCTAGAAACCTCCCCCTCTTCGGCAATCAGCCCCAGCATTTT
CDR3aa: CSARNLPLFGNQPQHF

abundance: NA
d_gene: TRBD1
j_gene: TRBJ1-1
v_gene: TRBV6-2/TRBV6-3
len: 16
CDR3nt: TGTGCCAGCAGTGCCCCGACAGGGGGCATCGACACTGAAGCTTTCTTT
CDR3aa: CASSAPTGGIDTEAFF

abundance: few
d_gene: NA
j_gene: TRBJ2-3
v_gene: TRBV7-2
len: 15
CDR3nt: TGTGCCAGCAGCCTGACGGGGACTAGCACAGATACGCAGTATTTT
CDR3aa: CASSLTGTSTDTQYF

abundance: NA
d_gene: TRBD2
j_gene: TRBJ2-5
v_gene: TRBV20-1
len: 14
CDR3nt: TGCAGTGCCACCGAGGCGGGAGAACAAGAGACCCAGTACTTC
CDR3aa: CSATEAGEQETQYF

abundance: NA
d_gene: NA
j_gene: TRBJ2-7
v_gene: TRBV3-1
len: 16
CDR3nt: TGTGCCAGCAGCCAAGATAGGACGGGGGTCTCCTACGAGCAGTACTTC
CDR3aa: CASSQDRTGVSYEQYF

abundance: NA
d_gene: TRBD2
j_gene: TRBJ2-5
v_gene: TRBV20-1
len: 14
CDR3nt: TGCAGTGCTAGCCCTAGCGGGAGGGGAGAGACCCAGTACTTC
CDR3aa: CSASPSGRGETQYF

abundance: few
d_gene: TRBD1
j_gene: TRBJ2-5
v_gene: TRBV7-7
len: 14
CDR3nt: TGTGCCAGCAGCAGACAGGGGTTCGAGCAGACCCAGTACTTC
CDR3aa: CASSRQGFEQTQYF

abundance: NA
d_gene: TRBD1
j_gene: TRBJ1-1
v_gene: TRBV20-1
len: 14
CDR3nt: TGCAGTGCTACCGGACAGGGGTGGAGCACTGAAGCTTTCTTT
CDR3aa: CSATGQGWSTEAFF

abundance: few
d_gene: NA
j_gene: TRBJ1-5
v_gene: TRBV7-2
len: 13
CDR3nt: TGTGCCAGCAGCTTGATAATCCGGGGCCCCCAGCATTTT
CDR3aa: CASSLIIRGPQHF

abundance: few
d_gene: TRBD2
j_gene: TRBJ2-1
v_gene: TRBV29-1
len: 14
CDR3nt: TGCAGCGTTGAGACTAGCGGCATATACAATGAGCAGTTCTTC
CDR3aa: CSVETSGIYNEQFF

abundance: NA
d_gene: NA
j_gene: TRBJ1-5
v_gene: TRBV11-1
len: 18
CDR3nt: TGTGCCAGCAGCTTAGGCGTCGGTACACGATATAGCAATCAGCCCCAGCATTTT
CDR3aa: CASSLGVGTRYSNQPQHF

abundance: NA
d_gene: TRBD2
j_gene: TRBJ2-2
v_gene: TRBV3-1
len: 16
CDR3nt: TGTGCCAGCAGCCAGCAGGAGGCTAGCGGGGTCGGGGAGCTGTTTTTT
CDR3aa: CASSQQEASGVGELFF

abundance: NA
d_gene: TRBD2
j_gene: TRBJ2-1
v_gene: TRBV7-8
len: 15
CDR3nt: TGTGCCAGCAGCCAATCTAGCGGGAGTATGAATGAGCAGTTCTTC
CDR3aa: CASSQSSGSMNEQFF

abundance: NA
d_gene: NA
j_gene: TRBJ2-5
v_gene: TRBV7-8
len: 10
CDR3nt: TGTGCCAGCAGCTCCCAGACCCAGTACTTC
CDR3aa: CASSSQTQYF

abundance: NA
d_gene: NA
j_gene: TRBJ2-2
v_gene: TRBV5-1
len: 16
CDR3nt: TGCGCCAGCAGCGTAATAGCGGCTACGAACACCGGGGAGCTGTTTTTT
CDR3aa: CASSVIAATNTGELFF

abundance: NA
d_gene: NA
j_gene: TRBJ2-1
v_gene: TRBV3-1
len: 16
CDR3nt: TGTGCCAGCAGCCGAGCCGGGACGGGTACCTACAATGAGCAGTTCTTC
CDR3aa: CASSRAGTGTYNEQFF

abundance: few
d_gene: TRBD2
j_gene: TRBJ2-7
v_gene: TRBV7-2
len: 15
CDR3nt: TGTGCCAGCAGCTATCTAGCGGGAGGGACCTACGAGCAGTACTTC
CDR3aa: CASSYLAGGTYEQYF

abundance: few
d_gene: NA
j_gene: TRBJ2-2
v_gene: TRBV20-1
len: 15
CDR3nt: TGCAGTGCGGACCCCGGGACACTGAACACCGGGGAGCTGTTTTTT
CDR3aa: CSADPGTLNTGELFF

abundance: NA
d_gene: TRBD1
j_gene: TRBJ2-1
v_gene: TRBV20-1
len: 12
CDR3nt: TGCAGTGCTATCAGGGGGCTTGTTGAGCAGTTCTTC
CDR3aa: CSAIRGLVEQFF

abundance: NA
d_gene: TRBD2
j_gene: TRBJ2-1
v_gene: TRBV5-1
len: 16
CDR3nt: TGCGCCAGCAGCTTGGAGCCCCGGACTAGCTACAATGAGCAGTTCTTC
CDR3aa: CASSLEPRTSYNEQFF

abundance: many
d_gene: TRBD1
j_gene: TRBJ1-2
v_gene: TRBV7-2
len: 16
CDR3nt: TGTGCCAGCAGCTTAGGGGGGACAGGGAGGCACTATGGCTACACCTTC
CDR3aa: CASSLGGTGRHYGYTF

abundance: NA
d_gene: NA
j_gene: TRBJ2-6
v_gene: TRBV10-3
len: 18
CDR3nt: TGTGCCATCAGTGAGTCGAATGGAGGAAGCTCTGGGGCCAACGTCCTGACTTTC
CDR3aa: CAISESNGGSSGANVLTF

abundance: NA
d_gene: NA
j_gene: TRBJ1-3
v_gene: TRBV10-3
len: 13
CDR3nt: TGTGCCATCAGATCGGACAGTGGAAACACCATATATTTT
CDR3aa: CAIRSDSGNTIYF

abundance: NA
d_gene: NA
j_gene: TRBJ2-2
v_gene: TRBV12-3/TRBV12-4
len: 14
CDR3nt: TGTGCCAGCAGTTTGATCGTGCTTGCCGGGGAGCTGTTTTTT
CDR3aa: CASSLIVLAGELFF

abundance: NA
d_gene: NA
j_gene: TRBJ2-3
v_gene: TRBV29-1
len: 13
CDR3nt: TGCAGCGTTCAGGGAGGAAGCACAGATACGCAGTATTTT
CDR3aa: CSVQGGSTDTQYF

abundance: few
d_gene: NA
j_gene: TRBJ1-2
v_gene: TRBV10-3
len: 16
CDR3nt: TGTGCCATCAGTGAGTCGTCCGATTACTCTAACTATGGCTACACCTTC
CDR3aa: CAISESSDYSNYGYTF

abundance: NA
d_gene: NA
j_gene: TRBJ2-1
v_gene: TRBV7-9
len: 16
CDR3nt: TGTGCCAGCAGCTTATCCCAACGAGGGTCCTACAATGAGCAGTTCTTC
CDR3aa: CASSLSQRGSYNEQFF

abundance: NA
d_gene: NA
j_gene: TRBJ2-1
v_gene: TRBV29-1
len: 18
CDR3nt: TGCAGCGTTGAAGATCGCCTGTTGTCATACTCCCATTCCGATGAGCAGTTCTTC
CDR3aa: CSVEDRLLSYSHSDEQFF

abundance: NA
d_gene: TRBD2
j_gene: TRBJ2-7
v_gene: TRBV6-1
len: 15
CDR3nt: TGTGCCAGCAGTCGGACTAGCGGGAGCGACTACGAGCAGTACTTC
CDR3aa: CASSRTSGSDYEQYF

abundance: NA
d_gene: TRBD2
j_gene: TRBJ2-5
v_gene: TRBV19
len: 16
CDR3nt: TGTGCCAGTAGTTCACGGACTAGCGGGACGCTCGAGACCCAGTACTTC
CDR3aa: CASSSRTSGTLETQYF

abundance: many
d_gene: NA
j_gene: TRBJ2-2
v_gene: TRBV11-2
len: 15
CDR3nt: TGTGCCAGCAGCTTACTGACTGGATGGACCGGGGAGCTGTTTTTT
CDR3aa: CASSLLTGWTGELFF

abundance: NA
d_gene: TRBD1
j_gene: TRBJ1-2
v_gene: TRBV18
len: 15
CDR3nt: TGTGCCAGCTCACCGTCCCGGGACAGGGCATATGGCTACACCTTC
CDR3aa: CASSPSRDRAYGYTF

abundance: NA
d_gene: NA
j_gene: TRBJ2-5
v_gene: TRBV5-1
len: 14
CDR3nt: TGCGCCAGCAGCCTGCTGGGGGCCGCGGAGACCCAGTACTTC
CDR3aa: CASSLLGAAETQYF

abundance: few
d_gene: NA
j_gene: TRBJ1-1
v_gene: TRBV12-3/TRBV12-4
len: 13
CDR3nt: TGTGCCAGCAGTGCCGGGAGCTTCACTGAAGCTTTCTTT
CDR3aa: CASSAGSFTEAFF

abundance: few
d_gene: TRBD1
j_gene: TRBJ2-3
v_gene: TRBV24-1
len: 16
CDR3nt: TGTGCCACCAGTGATTTTGGGGACAGGGGGCGAAATACGCAGTATTTT
CDR3aa: CATSDFGDRGRNTQYF

abundance: NA
d_gene: NA
j_gene: TRBJ1-4
v_gene: TRBV18
len: 13
CDR3nt: TGTGCCAGCTCCCGGGACGGCGATGAAAAACTGTTTTTT
CDR3aa: CASSRDGDEKLFF

abundance: NA
d_gene: TRBD1
j_gene: TRBJ1-5
v_gene: TRBV28
len: 14
CDR3nt: TGTGCCAGCAGTTTCCAAGGGGGCTCTCAGCCCCAGCATTTT
CDR3aa: CASSFQGGSQPQHF

abundance: many
d_gene: TRBD1
j_gene: TRBJ2-1
v_gene: TRBV20-1
len: 13
CDR3nt: TGCAGTGCTAGACGGACAGGGGGCGGTGAGCAGTTCTTC
CDR3aa: CSARRTGGGEQFF

abundance: few
d_gene: TRBD1
j_gene: TRBJ1-5
v_gene: TRBV11-2
len: 16
CDR3nt: TGTGCCAGCAGCCTAGGTGGTGGGACAGGGAATCAGCCCCAGCATTTT
CDR3aa: CASSLGGGTGNQPQHF

abundance: NA
d_gene: NA
j_gene: TRBJ1-1
v_gene: TRBV14
len: 15
CDR3nt: TGTGCCAGCAGCCGGAGCGGGAAGATGAACACTGAAGCTTTCTTT
CDR3aa: CASSRSGKMNTEAFF

abundance: NA
d_gene: NA
j_gene: TRBJ1-5
v_gene: TRBV6-1
len: 13
CDR3nt: TGTGCCGCTGATCGGGGGGGAGGTCAGCCCCAGCATTTT
CDR3aa: CAADRGGGQPQHF